This passage covers 14 T cell receptor beta chains from one sample sequenced in a study of graft-versus-host responses after intestinal transplantation. Clones were read by immunoSEQ multiplex PCR, and TCRdb kept only the in-frame ones, dropping some. The table records fewer than 45,000 clones, less than 95% of them present only once. The sequenced sample was PBMCs, obtained 300 to 320 days after intestinal transplant. The receptors here all came from a human patient who received an intestinal transplant, so some T cells may come from the graft donor.

This chain joins TRBV5-6 and TRBJ1-1, with D maybe TRBD1 (5 bases). The V end was cut by 0 bases, the J end by 5 bases, with 11 bases between. Germline V gives CDR1 SGHDT, CDR2 YYEEEE. CDR3 length: 14 residues. The CDR3 nucleotides read TGTGCCAGCAGCTTGGGTGGGGGGAGTACTGAAGCTTTCTTT. Translating gives CASSLGGGSTEAFF. Drawing the rest from reference TRBV5-6 and TRBJ1-1, the complete variable domain is DAGVTQSPTHLIKTRGQQVTLRCSPKSGHDTVSWYQQALGQGPQFIFQYYEEEERQRGNFPDRFSGHQFPNYSSELNVNALLLGDSALYLCASSLGGGSTEAFFGQGTRLTVV.

V gene TRBV28 combines with J gene TRBJ2-7; tentatively, D is TRBD1 or TRBD2 (5 bases each). This CDR3 contains 14 residues. V lost 7 bases to trimming and J lost 2 bases, with 15 bases between them. Germline CDR1 and CDR2: MDHEN and SYDVKM. This CDR3 is CASTSLGPTYEQYF. The CDR3, as DNA: TGTGCCAGCACCTCTCTGGGACCTACCTACGAGCAGTACTTC. The complete variable domain, with remaining parts taken from reference TRBV28 and TRBJ2-7, reads DVKVTQSSRYLVKRTGEKVFLECVQDMDHENMFWYRQDPGLGLRLIYFSYDVKMKEKGDIPEGYSVSREKKERFSLILESASTNQTSMYLCASTSLGPTYEQYFGPGTRLTVT.

This clone showed up just once. The rearrangement joins TRBV7-9 to TRBJ2-3, with TRBD1 matching 8 bases. V lost 2 bases, J lost 2 bases, and 6 bases stayed unmatched. The CDR3 is made up of 16 amino acids. Germline CDR1 and CDR2: SEHNR and FQNEAQ (reference sequence). CDR3: CASSLNGQGATDTQYF. In DNA form, the CDR3 reads TGTGCCAGCAGCTTAAACGGGCAGGGGGCCACAGATACGCAGTATTTT.

The chain carries TRBV7-9 and TRBJ1-2, with D perhaps matching TRBD1 (5 bases). The CDR3 runs to 15 residues. Looked up from germline, CDR1 is SEHNR and CDR2 is FQNEAQ (reference sequence). Trimming pared 5 bases from V and 4 bases from J, leaving 17 bases between. CDR3 in DNA: TGTGCCAGCAGCGGGACTGGAGGCCCCAGCTATGGCTACACCTTC. It encodes CASSGTGGPSYGYTF. The full variable domain, completed using reference TRBV7-9 and TRBJ1-2, is DTGVSQNPRHKITKRGQNVTFRCDPISEHNRLYWYRQTLGQGPEFLTYFQNEAQLEKSRLLSDRFSAERPKGSFSTLEIQRTEQGDSAMYLCASSGTGGPSYGYTFGSGTRLTVV.

The rearrangement joins TRBV7-2 to TRBJ1-3; 7 nucleotides line up with TRBD1. Trimming at V came to 6 bases and at J to 9 bases, leaving 11 bases not matched to a gene. Germline V CDR1 and CDR2: SGHTA, FQGNSA. The CDR3 consists of 14 residues. CDR3 coding DNA: TGTGCCAGCAGGATAGGGACAGATCCCTTCACCATATATTTT. Its translation: CASRIGTDPFTIYF.

This chain links TRBV6-5 with TRBJ2-5; D is ambiguous. TRBJ2-7 matches the DNA end more closely, so the J call is doubtful. The CDR3 covers 14 residues. From germline, CDR1 is MNHEY and CDR2 SVGAGI. CDR3 residues: CASSYALLESEQYF. CDR3 DNA sequence: TGTGCCAGCAGTTACGCCCTTCTAGAGAGCGAGCAGTACTTC.

With respect to this clone: The junction does not match germline at one end; this may be a read error. V gene TRBV7-7 combines with J gene TRBJ2-2, with D hard to call. The CDR3 runs to 13 residues. CDR1 is SSHAT and CDR2 is FNYEAQ in the germline V gene (reference sequence). Written as DNA, the CDR3 is TGTGCTAGCAGCTCTACGGTAACCGGGGAGCTGTTTTTT. It encodes CASSSTVTGELFF. Full variable domain (missing parts from reference TRBV7-7 and TRBJ2-2): GAGVSQSPRYKVTKRGQDVTLRCDPISSHATLYWYQQALGQGPEFLTYFNYEAQPDKSGLPSDRFSAERPEGSISTLTIQRTEQRDSAMYRCASSSTVTGELFFGEGSRLTVL.

J is TRBJ2-3 and V is TRBV6-5, with D tentatively TRBD1 (6 bases). Trimming removed 4 bases from V and 4 bases from J, with 18 bases in between. CDR3 length: 16 amino acids. Germline CDR1 and CDR2: MNHEY and SVGAGI. CDR3 sequence reads: CASSFTGWGLPDTQYF. The CDR3 DNA follows: TGTGCCAGCAGTTTTACAGGGTGGGGCCTTCCAGATACGCAGTATTTT.

This clone was observed a handful of times. The chain carries TRBV11-2 and TRBJ1-5; D is possibly TRBD1 (6 bases). CDR3 length equals 13 residues. Germline V lookup: CDR1 SGHAT, CDR2 FQNNGV. V was cut by 5 bases and J by 7 bases, with 12 bases left in between. The CDR3 protein is CASSLNRAQPQHF. CDR3 sequence (DNA): TGTGCCAGCAGCCTAAACAGGGCGCAGCCCCAGCATTTT.

The chain couples TRBV2 to TRBJ2-3; 9 positions match TRBD2. J was trimmed by 0 bases and V by 5 bases; bases with no gene match: 15. The CDR3 spans 19 residues. Germline CDR1 is SNHLY and CDR2 is FYNNEI. CDR3 protein: CASSFPRGGGAPSTDTQYF. CDR3 nucleotides: TGTGCCAGCAGTTTCCCAAGGGGCGGGGGGGCCCCTAGCACAGATACGCAGTATTTT.

V and J are TRBV27 and TRBJ2-1, with 7 bases aligning to TRBD2. Germline V gene lookup returns CDR1 MNHEY and CDR2 SMNVEV (reference sequence). Unmatched junction bases numbered 6, after V lost 2 bases and J lost 5 bases. The CDR3 contains 15 residues. The CDR3 DNA reads TGTGCCAGCAGTTTAAGACTAGCTCGGGACAATGAGCAGTTCTTC. This sequence encodes CASSLRLARDNEQFF.

The J gene is TRBJ2-3, the V gene TRBV28, with 9 bases that match TRBD2. This CDR3 has 17 residues. Germline V lookup: CDR1 MDHEN, CDR2 SYDVKM. The ends lost 2 bases at V and 5 bases at J; junction bases unmatched: 11. The CDR3 DNA reads TGTGCCAGCAGTTTACCGATGGCGGGAGGGCCGCGAGATACGCAGTATTTT. It yields the protein CASSLPMAGGPRDTQYF.

In its sample, this clone was seen a few times. The chain recombines TRBV6-1 with TRBJ2-1; 10 nucleotides align to TRBD2. The CDR3 has 13 amino acids. Germline-derived CDR1 and CDR2 are MNHNS and SASEGT. The trim removed 7 bases at V and 7 bases at J, leaving 4 bases unmatched. In DNA, the CDR3 is TGTGCCAGCACATTAGCGGGGGGAAATGAGCAGTTCTTC. Residues: CASTLAGGNEQFF.

The chain joins TRBV18 to TRBJ1-1, with 7 bases that match TRBD1. This CDR3 region has 14 residues. Germline trimming cut 3 bases from V and 7 bases from J; bases unmatched to any gene: 8. CDR1 and CDR2 (germline): KGHSH, LQKENI. The chain's CDR3 is CASSPVRGSFEAFF. DNA of the CDR3: TGTGCCAGCTCACCCGTCAGGGGGTCTTTTGAAGCTTTCTTT.